This record concerns one T cell receptor (beta chain) sequence. The data were obtained in a study of monozygotic twins with inflammatory bowel disease. Germline CDR1 SGHTA, CDR2 FQGNSA. The CDR3 is 17 residues long. TCRdb reworked the 5' RACE reads into one entry per CDR3 protein, no DNA. This table holds about 450,000 distinct CDR3 sequences. Sequencing was carried out using blood. This clonotype was obtained from a human donor with ulcerative colitis or Crohn's disease, or a healthy co-twin of an affected twin (not recorded which). This chain uses TRBV7-2 with TRBJ1-6; with no DNA, the TCRdb D assignment of TRBD1 cannot be verified. CDR3 sequence reads: CASSTPTGVPENSPLHF.